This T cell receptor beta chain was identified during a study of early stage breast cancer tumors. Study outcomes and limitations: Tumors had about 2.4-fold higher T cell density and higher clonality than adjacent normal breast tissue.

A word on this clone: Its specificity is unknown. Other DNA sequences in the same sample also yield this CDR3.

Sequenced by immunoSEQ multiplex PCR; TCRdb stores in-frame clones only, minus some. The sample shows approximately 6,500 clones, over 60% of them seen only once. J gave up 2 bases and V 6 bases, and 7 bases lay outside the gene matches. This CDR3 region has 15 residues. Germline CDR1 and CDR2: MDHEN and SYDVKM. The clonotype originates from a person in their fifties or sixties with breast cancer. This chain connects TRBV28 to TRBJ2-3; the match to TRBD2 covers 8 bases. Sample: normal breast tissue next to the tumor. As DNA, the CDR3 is TGTGCCAGCAGCCCCCCTAGCGGGCTCACAGATACGCAGTATTTT. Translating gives CASSPPSGLTDTQYF.